This entry lists 29 T cell receptor beta chains sequenced from one sample in a study of T cells after yellow fever vaccination. Each CDR3 protein gets one entry after TCRdb re-called the 5' RACE reads with MiXCR. The repertoire holds 300,000 to 400,000 distinct CDR3 sequences, with 8.7% as singletons. This specimen consisted of PBMCs, obtained on the day of the first yellow fever vaccination. Receptors originate from a man between 18 and 29 years old who received the YFV17D yellow fever vaccine.

This rearrangement joins TRBV4-1 to TRBJ2-1; 9 bases agree with TRBD2. This CDR3 contains 14 residues. The ends lost 1 base at V and 10 bases at J; junction bases unmatched: 5. Germline CDR1 MGHRA, CDR2 YSYEKL. The CDR3 here is CASSQGSGGGEQFF. In nucleotides, the CDR3 is TGCGCCAGCAGCCAAGGTAGCGGGGGCGGGGAGCAGTTCTTC.

This clonotype was seen a few times. The J gene is TRBJ2-5, the V gene TRBV12-3 or TRBV12-4; 8 bases map to TRBD2. The CDR3 is 13 amino acids. Unmatched junction bases numbered 2, after V lost 3 bases and J lost 5 bases. This CDR3 reads CASSFRLAETQYF. The CDR3 nucleotides read TGTGCCAGCAGTTTTAGACTAGCGGAGACCCAGTACTTC.

The V gene is TRBV7-3, the J gene TRBJ1-3; maybe TRBD1 (5 bases). The CDR3 covers 15 residues. The V and J ends lost 6 bases and 4 bases respectively, with 16 bases between them. Germline-derived CDR1 and CDR2 are SGHTA and FQGTGA. The CDR3 here is CASRTTVWCGNTIYF. The CDR3 nucleotides are TGTGCCAGCAGGACGACAGTCTGGTGCGGAAACACCATATATTTT.

This clonotype was detected a few times. The genes are TRBV7-2 and TRBJ2-3; 7 bases fit TRBD2. CDR1 is SGHTA and CDR2 is FQGNSA in the germline V gene. The ends lost 2 bases at V and 6 bases at J; junction bases unmatched: 5. The CDR3 extends over 14 amino acids. CDR3 bases: TGTGCCAGCAGCTTAAGCGGGGCCTCGGATACGCAGTATTTT. Translation: CASSLSGASDTQYF.

This clonotype was recorded many times. The chain links TRBV20-1 to TRBJ1-2, with D possibly matching TRBD1 (5 bases). This CDR3 comprises 13 residues. Trimming cost V 1 base and J 2 bases, with 8 bases left between them. CDR1 DFQATT and CDR2 SNEGSKA come from the germline V gene (reference sequence). The CDR3 is CSARVQENYGYTF. In DNA, the CDR3 is TGCAGTGCTAGAGTACAGGAGAACTATGGCTACACCTTC.

The chain is built from TRBV19 and TRBJ1-2, with D unclear. Trimming stripped 6 bases from V and 4 bases from J, with 12 bases between. The germline V gene encodes CDR1 LNHDA and CDR2 SQIVND (reference sequence). The CDR3 is made up of 13 amino acids. CDR3 protein: CASRGSALYGYTF. CDR3 nucleotides: TGTGCCAGTAGGGGCTCGGCCCTCTATGGCTACACCTTC.

This clonotype has more than one count but fewer than ten. CDR3 DNA sequence: TGCGCCAGCAGTCAATCACAAAGAAAGATGTGGGATCAGCCCCAGCATTTT. Translated: CASSQSQRKMWDQPQHF. The V gene is TRBV23-1, the J gene TRBJ1-5, with D unclear. TRBV23-1 is flagged as an ORF with uncertain function. V was shortened by 0 bases and J by 5 bases, with 17 bases between the two germline ends. This CDR3 is built from 17 residues.

This clonotype was counted only a few times. The rearrangement uses TRBV11-2 and TRBJ2-1, with TRBD2 identical over 12 bases. Germline lookup yields CDR1 SGHAT and CDR2 FQNNGV. The ends lost 5 bases at V and 7 bases at J; junction bases unmatched: 6. This CDR3 region has 15 residues. CDR3 nucleotide sequence: TGTGCCAGCAGCGGGGGGACTAGCGGGCCGAATGAGCAGTTCTTC. Protein product: CASSGGTSGPNEQFF.

On this clonotype itself: A read error may be the cause here, since a much bigger clone is one base away. No conserved phenylalanine or tryptophan ends this CDR3, so it is likely a read error. The V and J genes are TRBV10-3 and TRBJ2-5; 7 nucleotides agree with TRBD2. In germline, CDR1 is ENHRY, CDR2 SYGVKD. The junction had 12 bases not matched to a gene; V was cut back by 6 bases and J by 2 bases. This CDR3 has 16 residues. CDR3 bases: TGTGCCATCAGCAGAGCCTACCTGGGGGGGCAAGAGACCCAGTACTAC. Translated: CAISRAYLGGQETQYY.

This clonotype turned up a few times. J is TRBJ1-1 and V is TRBV9; maybe TRBD1 (6 bases). Germline loops: CDR1 SGDLS, CDR2 YYNGEE. V was pared by 4 bases and J by 10 bases, with 17 bases between. The CDR3 runs to 13 residues. The CDR3 DNA reads TGTGCCAGCAGCACAGGCGGTGGGACACCAGCTTTCTTT. This encodes CASSTGGGTPAFF.

This clonotype was recorded a few times. V and J are TRBV18 and TRBJ1-1; TRBD1 aligns across 8 bases. There are 15 residues in the CDR3. The V segment lost 3 bases and the J segment 4 bases; nucleotides outside the gene matches: 7. Per germline, CDR1 KGHSH and CDR2 LQKENI. CDR3: CASSPRGQAGTEAFF. The CDR3 DNA reads TGTGCCAGCTCACCCCGGGGACAGGCGGGCACTGAAGCTTTCTTT.

The chain uses TRBV6-2 or TRBV6-3 and TRBJ2-7; 7 bases match TRBD1. CDR1 and CDR2 from the germline V gene are MNHEY and SVGEGT. Trimming removed 5 bases from V and 4 bases from J; junction bases left unmatched: 14. The CDR3 totals 16 residues. CDR3 sequence reads: CASSRRTGPGFYEQYV. The CDR3 DNA reads TGTGCCAGCAGTCGAAGGACAGGCCCCGGCTTTTACGAGCAGTACGTC.

This clonotype was counted many times. The chain has TRBV12-3 or TRBV12-4 and TRBJ2-2, with D tentatively TRBD1 (6 bases). V was pared by 2 bases and J by 2 bases, with 9 bases between. This CDR3 is built from 15 residues. This chain's CDR3 is CASSLLGANTGELFF. DNA for the CDR3: TGTGCCAGCAGTTTATTGGGGGCCAACACCGGGGAGCTGTTTTTT.

The chain is built from TRBV23-1 and TRBJ2-5; D unresolved. TRBV23-1 falls under the ORF class, with uncertain function. Trimming stripped 9 bases from V and 1 base from J, with 15 bases between. The CDR3 runs 14 residues. CDR3 sequence reads: CASTGVQPQETQYF. The CDR3 nucleotides are TGCGCCAGTACTGGCGTACAGCCCCAAGAGACCCAGTACTTC.

This clonotype was counted only a few times. The chain recombines TRBV28 with TRBJ2-5, with a weak D call TRBD2 (5 bases). From germline, CDR1 is MDHEN and CDR2 SYDVKM. Trimming stripped 7 bases from V and 1 base from J, with 13 bases between. CDR3 length: 14 residues. The CDR3 bases are TGTGCCAGCAAAGAGGGCCCCGGCCAAGAGACCCAGTACTTC. Protein product: CASKEGPGQETQYF.

J is TRBJ1-5 and V is TRBV7-2; a weak D match, TRBD1 (6 bases). The CDR3 spans 14 residues. Germline V gene data show CDR1 as SGHTA and CDR2 as FQGNSA. V lost 3 bases and J lost 5, with 11 bases in between. The CDR3 DNA reads TGTGCCAGCAGCTTCGACGGGGGCTATCAGCCCCAGCATTTT. Translation gives CASSFDGGYQPQHF.

The V gene is TRBV20-1, the J gene TRBJ2-3; no reliable D call. Trimming pared 3 bases from V and 2 bases from J, leaving 12 bases between. From germline, CDR1 is DFQATT and CDR2 SNEGSKA (reference sequence). This CDR3 is built from 14 residues. The CDR3 DNA is TGCAGTGCTAGGCAACGTGTACTCACAGATACGCAGTATTTT. Its translation is CSARQRVLTDTQYF.

The V gene is TRBV29-1, the J gene TRBJ2-3, with D tentatively TRBD1 (7 bases). V was cut by 2 bases and J by 7 bases, with 16 bases left in between. CDR1 and CDR2 from the germline V gene are SQVTM and ANQGSEA. The CDR3 contains 14 residues. CDR3 residues: CSVEIGRGEYTQYF. The CDR3 DNA sequence: TGCAGCGTTGAAATTGGCAGGGGGGAGTATACGCAGTATTTT.

This clonotype has a count of ten or more. J is TRBJ2-3 and V is TRBV12-3 or TRBV12-4, with D tentatively TRBD1 or TRBD2 (5 bases each). This CDR3 has 15 amino acids. Trimming cost V 9 bases and J 1 base, with 17 bases left between them. In nucleotides, the CDR3 is TGTGCCAGTGTCGCCCGGGGCCTTCGCACAGATACGCAGTATTTT. Amino acids: CASVARGLRTDTQYF.

The chain carries TRBV4-1 and TRBJ2-1, with D maybe TRBD1 (5 bases). The germline V gene encodes CDR1 MGHRA and CDR2 YSYEKL. Trimming took 0 bases from V and 6 from J, leaving 15 bases between them. This CDR3 has 16 residues. Here the CDR3 reads CASSQDLIGVLNEQFF. The DNA of the CDR3 is TGCGCCAGCAGCCAAGATCTCATAGGGGTTCTCAATGAGCAGTTCTTC.

This clonotype came up many times. V and J are TRBV7-9 and TRBJ2-3; 8 bases fit TRBD1. The length of the CDR3 is 15 residues. Germline V lookup: CDR1 SEHNR, CDR2 FQNEAQ (reference sequence). Losses at the gene ends were 4 bases for V and 1 base for J; bases not matched to a gene: 4. The chain's CDR3 is CASSSDRAGTDTQYF. The CDR3 DNA follows: TGTGCCAGCAGCTCGGACAGGGCTGGCACAGATACGCAGTATTTT.

This clonotype has just a few counts. The rearrangement links TRBV29-1 to TRBJ1-2, with D tentatively TRBD1 (5 bases). The CDR3 runs 13 residues. The V and J ends lost 4 bases and 4 bases respectively, with 13 bases between them. Looked up from germline, CDR1 is SQVTM and CDR2 is ANQGSEA. The CDR3 DNA sequence: TGCAGCGTTGTGAGGGGCGCAGGCTATGGCTACACCTTC. This sequence encodes CSVVRGAGYGYTF.

This clonotype was seen many times. The chain's CDR3 is CASSAGPGANVLTF. The CDR3 DNA follows: TGTGCCAGCTCGGCCGGACCTGGGGCCAACGTCCTGACTTTC. The V and J genes are TRBV12-3 or TRBV12-4 and TRBJ2-6; no reliable D call. CDR3 length: 14 residues. V dropped 8 bases and J dropped 2 bases, with 10 bases sitting between them.

This clonotype was found a few times. The chain has TRBV7-9 and TRBJ2-7; D is unresolved. CDR1 and CDR2 (germline): SEHNR, FQNEAQ (reference sequence). V was cut by 5 bases and J by 2 bases, with 7 bases left in between. The CDR3 sequence is 12 residues long. CDR3 in DNA: TGTGCCAGCAGCGCTGCAACCTACGAGCAGTACTTC. Encoded protein: CASSAATYEQYF.

This clonotype showed up just a few times. This chain connects TRBV6-1 to TRBJ2-1, with TRBD1 matching 7 bases. Germline V lookup: CDR1 MNHNS, CDR2 SASEGT. The CDR3 contains 15 residues. Trimming cost V 3 bases and J 5 bases; bases outside gene matches: 7. The chain's CDR3 is CASSDPQGDDNEQFF. CDR3 nucleotide sequence: TGTGCCAGCAGTGACCCCCAGGGGGATGACAATGAGCAGTTCTTC.

This clonotype came up a few times. The rearrangement joins TRBV9 to TRBJ2-5; the D is unclear. CDR3 length equals 13 residues. Germline CDR1 and CDR2: SGDLS and YYNGEE. V lost 0 bases and J lost 4, with 7 bases in between. CDR3 nucleotides: TGTGCCAGCAGCGTAGGGGATCTAGAGACCCAGTACTTC. Protein sequence: CASSVGDLETQYF.

This chain joins TRBV7-3 and TRBJ1-2; perhaps TRBD1 as D (5 bases). From germline, CDR1 is SGHTA and CDR2 FQGTGA. Trimming cost V 0 bases and J 0 bases, with 14 bases left between them. This CDR3 spans 17 amino acids. The CDR3 region has the DNA TGTGCCAGCAGCTTAACGGGGGTTGGAGGGACTAACTATGGCTACACCTTC. Amino acid sequence: CASSLTGVGGTNYGYTF.

This clonotype turned up a few times. The gene calls are TRBV19 and TRBJ2-2; 15 bases are a match to TRBD2. J lost 0 bases, V lost 6 bases, and 5 bases had no gene match. The CDR3 sequence is 18 residues long. Looked up from germline, CDR1 is LNHDA and CDR2 is SQIVND (reference sequence). The DNA of the CDR3 is TGTGCCAGTAGACTGGGACTAGCGGGGGGAGCGAACACCGGGGAGCTGTTTTTT. Protein product: CASRLGLAGGANTGELFF.

CDR3 sequence reads: CATSRDPDRTSTDTQYF. DNA of the CDR3: TGTGCCACCAGCAGAGATCCCGACAGGACTAGCACAGATACGCAGTATTTT. V gene TRBV15 combines with J gene TRBJ2-3, with D possibly matching TRBD1 (6 bases). The germline CDR1 and CDR2 sequences are LNHNV and YYDKDF (reference sequence). The V gene lost 0 bases and the J gene lost 0 bases, with 13 bases spanning the gap. The CDR3 totals 17 residues.